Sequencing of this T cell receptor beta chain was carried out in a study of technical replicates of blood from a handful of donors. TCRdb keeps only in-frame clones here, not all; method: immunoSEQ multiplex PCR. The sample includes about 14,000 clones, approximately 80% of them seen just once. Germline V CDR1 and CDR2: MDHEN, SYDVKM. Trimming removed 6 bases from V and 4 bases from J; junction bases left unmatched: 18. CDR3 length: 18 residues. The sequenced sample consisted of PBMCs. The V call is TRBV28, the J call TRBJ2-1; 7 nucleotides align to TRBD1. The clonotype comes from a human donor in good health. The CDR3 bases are TGTGCCAGCAGCCTAGTACCCGGGACAGCGCCAAAATACAATGAGCAGTTCTTC. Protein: CASSLVPGTAPKYNEQFF.